This TCR beta chain came from a study of blood T cells in healthy people across ages. Germline V gives CDR1 SGHTA, CDR2 FQGNSA. V lost 5 bases and J lost 11, with 24 bases in between. CDR3 length equals 15 residues. For the second PCR, which ran for about 6 to 11 cycles, a sample-barcoded 5' primer and a J-beta primer mix were used. TCRdb reprocessed the 5' RACE reads via MiXCR and lists one record per CDR3 protein. The data show about 680,000 distinct CDR3 sequences, about 52% seen once. This receptor was obtained from a woman in her fifties or sixties in good health. V and J are TRBV7-2 and TRBJ2-5; TRBD2 might be the D (6 bases). The sample consisted of blood. The CDR3 DNA sequence: TGTGCCAGCAGCAAGATGGGCGGGATTGGCAATGAGCAGTACTTC. Translation gives CASSKMGGIGNEQYF.